The sample holds many counts of the clone carrying this TCR beta chain. Its antigen is still unknown. The record originates from a study of neurological immune-mediated disorders. Study context: There were some 35 multiple sclerosis patients; around 30 were relapsing-remitting and 3 were secondary progressive. Study-wide results and limits: The greatest TCR clonal expansion occurred in HTLV-1-associated myelopathy and the least in multiple sclerosis, which fell below healthy controls.

V was clipped by 4 bases and J by 3 bases, with 6 bases between them. The V gene's germline CDR1 is SNHLY and CDR2 FYNNEI. The CDR3 is made up of 12 amino acids. cDNA was made by 5'RACE with 10-nucleotide random UMIs. Sequencing runs each generated in excess of 180 million TCR-beta sequences derived from 15-18 subjects. A single record per CDR3 protein comes from TCRdb applying MiXCR to the 5' RACE reads. The sample has roughly 52,000 distinct CDR3 sequences, 4% seen once. The source material was CD4+ T cells from blood. The chain combines TRBV2 with TRBJ1-2; D call uncertain. This TCR derives from a woman between 40 and 50 years old with multiple sclerosis. The DNA of the CDR3 is TGTGCCAGCAGTGGTTCACACTATGGCTACACCTTC. Amino acids: CASSGSHYGYTF.